The rows below give T cell receptor beta chains drawn from one sample of a study of a mutant IDH1 vaccine in newly diagnosed glioma. Libraries were prepared by immunoSEQ multiplex PCR; TCRdb keeps only in-frame clonotypes and omits some of them. The sample includes roughly 32,000 clones, around 80% seen only once; the top ten take 3.2%. What these receptors recognize is not known. This specimen was PBMCs, taken from a glioma patient whose treatment included an IDH1 peptide vaccine. The origin of the receptors is a man in his forties or fifties with glioma. Some clones in this sample may be carry-over from other donors' samples. CDR3s include the opening cysteine and the closing phenylalanine or tryptophan. A clone size is listed for some rows: how often the clone was seen (once, few, many), or a class if it is expanded.

V	J	size	CDR3
TRBV7-8	TRBJ2-1	.	CASSLAGGSAYNEQFF
TRBV15	TRBJ2-7	.	CATSRKGQHYEQYF
TRBV29-1	TRBJ1-5	.	CSVLGEGLQHF
TRBV20-1	TRBJ1-1	few	CSARGNTEAFF
TRBV5-4	TRBJ2-1	.	CASSFAGYNEQFF
TRBV4-3	TRBJ1-2	.	CASSQDSRGQGVWYGYTF
TRBV7-8	TRBJ1-5	.	CASSSGLLLNQPQHF
TRBV19	TRBJ2-6	.	CASSGGRGQLSSGANVLTF
TRBV27	TRBJ2-1	once	CASSLGDSYNEQFF
TRBV7-9	TRBJ2-5	.	CASSSWGEQYF
TRBV4-1	TRBJ1-6	.	CASSQEQGAGSPLHF
TRBV7-9	TRBJ1-4	.	CASSFMGGLGEKLFF
TRBV6-1	TRBJ2-5	.	CASSQGQSQETQYF
TRBV14	TRBJ1-3	.	CASSQVLGLGTGNTIYF
TRBV7-8	TRBJ2-5	.	CASSFLAGEVQETQYF
TRBV30	TRBJ1-1	.	CAWSVQLEGLRNTEAFF
TRBV4-1	TRBJ1-5	few	CASSQVVFQGNQPQHF
TRBV29-1	TRBJ1-1	.	CSVRRNMNTEAFF
TRBV6-5	TRBJ2-7	.	CASSYGVDFIVEQYF
TRBV19	TRBJ1-4	.	CASSPTGVNEKLFF
TRBV5-1	TRBJ1-6	.	CASSLAGQGTYNSPLHF
TRBV6-6	TRBJ1-2	.	CASSNSGRAGYTF
TRBV6-1	TRBJ2-7	.	CATDNTRSYEQYF
TRBV6-5	TRBJ2-2	.	CASSYGAGGTGELFF
TRBV4-2	TRBJ2-3	once	CASSQDRGVTQYF
TRBV5-6	TRBJ1-5	.	CASSAGQALNNQPQHF
TRBV6-5	TRBJ2-3	.	CASSYEGGHTDTQYF
TRBV30	TRBJ1-4	.	CAWSLTGVNEKLFF
TRBV4-2	TRBJ1-2	.	CASSQVMSNYGYTF
TRBV10-3	TRBJ1-5	.	CAISEGGANQPQHF
TRBV4-1	TRBJ1-1	.	CASSQVGMNTEAFF
TRBV5-6	TRBJ1-6	.	CASSSTGRKNSPLHF
TRBV10-3	TRBJ1-1	.	CAISESSGRVTEAFF
TRBV7-2	TRBJ1-5	.	CASSLQSSQPQHF
TRBV4-2	TRBJ1-2	few	CASSHLGTSGVHSRRSYGYTF
TRBV19	TRBJ1-1	.	CASSWGRDPMNTEAFF
TRBV25-1	TRBJ1-2	.	CASSEPGTDNYGYTF
TRBV7-9	TRBJ2-7	.	CASSWAGGGYEQYF
TRBV19	TRBJ2-1	medium-sized	CASSNLAGGPNNEQFF
TRBV28	TRBJ1-2	.	CASSALSGYTF
TRBV6-5	TRBJ1-6	.	CASSPLSRINSPLHF
TRBV27	TRBJ1-4	.	CASSIQGLEEKLFF
TRBV4-2	TRBJ1-4	.	CASSRDRGPEKLFF
TRBV5-1	TRBJ2-7	.	CASSLAKDRGFYEQYF
TRBV27	TRBJ2-7	.	CASSNPGTANYEQYF
TRBV27	TRBJ1-2	.	CASVGIAGPGNYGYTF
TRBV4-2	TRBJ1-2	.	CASSHAGNGYTF
TRBV7-8	TRBJ1-5	.	CASSLALDNQPQHF
TRBV7-9	TRBJ2-1	.	CASSLGTSGGNEQFF
TRBV5-1	TRBJ2-1	.	CASSLLIGGQGANEQFF
TRBV29-1	TRBJ2-5	.	CSGAIRLGETQYF
TRBV19	TRBJ1-5	.	CASSEDRGNQPQHF
TRBV5-1	TRBJ2-7	.	CASRSSSYEQYF
TRBV5-1	TRBJ1-2	.	CASSLGTGLTNYGYTF
TRBV7-2	TRBJ1-6	.	CASSLEGRNSPLHF